What follows are 29 T cell receptor beta chains derived from one specimen sequenced in a study of radiation and T cells in renal cell carcinoma. Assay used: immunoSEQ multiplex PCR; TCRdb lists only in-frame clones, some missing. The sample has about 10,000 clones, around 56% seen once; the top ten hold 9.7%. Sample treatment: treatment-naive control, cytoreductive nephrectomy. The starting material was tumor tissue, obtained from a patient whose treatment was nephrectomy without radiotherapy. The source of these receptors is a man between 35 and 55 years old with renal cell carcinoma.

The rearrangement joins TRBV25-1 to TRBJ2-1, with D possibly TRBD2 on 5 matching bases. Germline CDR1 is MGHDK and CDR2 is SYGVNS. The ends were cut back, 2 bases at V and 2 bases at J, with 13 bases in the middle. The CDR3 sequence is 16 residues long. The CDR3 DNA reads TGTGCCAGCAGTGAAGAAGCCGGGAACCCCTACAATGAGCAGTTCTTC. It yields the protein CASSEEAGNPYNEQFF.

This clone came up a few times. V is TRBV5-1 and J is TRBJ2-1; weak D call: TRBD2 (5 bases). From germline, CDR1 is SGHRS and CDR2 YFSETQ. CDR3 length equals 15 residues. With 2 bases removed from V and 4 bases from J, the gap between germline ends came to 13 bases. The CDR3 spells CASSLSSALYNEQFF. In nucleotides, the CDR3 is TGCGCCAGCAGCTTAAGTAGCGCGTTATACAATGAGCAGTTCTTC.

The chain uses TRBV11-2 and TRBJ2-7; possibly TRBD2 for D (5 bases). Germline V lookup: CDR1 SGHAT, CDR2 FQNNGV. V was cut by 5 bases and J by 2 bases, with 16 bases left in between. The CDR3 extends over 15 amino acids. CDR3 DNA sequence: TGTGCCAGCAGCCAGGCCCGGGGAAGGGCCTACGAGCAGTACTTC. Amino acids: CASSQARGRAYEQYF.

V usage is TRBV7-9 and J usage is TRBJ1-1; the D gene is possibly TRBD1 (6 bases). Germline-derived CDR1 and CDR2 are SEHNR and FQNEAQ (reference sequence). This CDR3 has 14 amino acids. V was clipped by 5 bases and J by 0 bases, with 10 bases between them. CDR3 residues: CASSGDTMNTEAFF. CDR3 DNA: TGTGCCAGCAGCGGGGACACCATGAACACTGAAGCTTTCTTT.

This chain uses TRBV5-6 with TRBJ2-1, with D unresolved. V was pared by 6 bases and J by 0 bases, with 13 bases between. CDR1 and CDR2 from the germline V gene are SGHDT and YYEEEE. The CDR3 is 15 residues long. CDR3 amino acids: CASTLDPDSYNEQFF. CDR3 bases: TGTGCCAGCACCCTTGACCCTGACTCCTACAATGAGCAGTTCTTC.

The chain is built from TRBV2 and TRBJ1-1, with D perhaps matching TRBD1 (6 bases). The V end was cut by 3 bases, the J end by 2 bases, with 19 bases between. CDR1 SNHLY and CDR2 FYNNEI come from the germline V gene. The CDR3 has 17 residues. The CDR3 DNA is TGTGCCAGCAGTGAGATGAGCAGGGGACCTTTTAACACTGAAGCTTTCTTT. Its protein is CASSEMSRGPFNTEAFF.

This chain links TRBV6-5 with TRBJ1-2, with 8 bases that match TRBD1. The CDR3 is 11 amino acids. CDR1 MNHEY and CDR2 SVGAGI come from the germline V gene. The V segment lost 10 bases and the J segment 8 bases; nucleotides outside the gene matches: 6. The CDR3 protein is CATQGAGGYTF. In DNA, the CDR3 is TGTGCCACCCAGGGGGCAGGGGGCTACACCTTC.

There are a few counts of this clone. The V gene is TRBV4-2, the J gene TRBJ2-1; 7 nucleotides align to TRBD2. Germline V CDR1 and CDR2: LGHNA, YNFKEQ. The V segment lost 0 bases and the J segment 5 bases; nucleotides outside the gene matches: 13. This CDR3 is 18 amino acids long. CDR3 coding DNA: TGTGCCAGCAGCCAAGATAGGTCCGGGCTAGCGGTCAACAATGAGCAGTTCTTC. Amino acid sequence: CASSQDRSGLAVNNEQFF.

The chain combines TRBV5-1 with TRBJ2-4, with D hard to call. V lost 0 bases and J 7 bases, leaving 8 bases between the germline ends. CDR3 length: 13 residues. Germline V gene lookup returns CDR1 SGHRS and CDR2 YFSETQ. As DNA, the CDR3 is TGCGCCAGCAGCTTGGTGCTGGACAACATTCAGTACTTC. Translated, it gives CASSLVLDNIQYF.

The V call is TRBV9, the J call TRBJ2-1; 8 bases agree with TRBD1. The CDR3 is 17 amino acids. Germline assignment: CDR1 SGDLS and CDR2 YYNGEE. Trimming at V came to 0 bases and at J to 6 bases, leaving 11 bases not matched to a gene. The CDR3 region has the DNA TGTGCCAGCAGCGTAGGGGGAGCCAGGGGGCCGACCAATGAGCAGTTCTTC. It translates to CASSVGGARGPTNEQFF. The full variable domain, rest sourced from reference TRBV9 and TRBJ2-1, is DSGVTQTPKHLITATGQRVTLRCSPRSGDLSVYWYQQSLDQGLQFLIQYYNGEERAKGNILERFSAQQFPDLHSELNLSSLELGDSALYFCASSVGGARGPTNEQFFGPGTRLTVL.

J is TRBJ1-3 and V is TRBV19; no firm D call. V was pared by 2 bases and J by 1 base, with 6 bases between. Germline V CDR1 and CDR2: LNHDA, SQIVND (reference sequence). This CDR3 has 14 amino acids. The CDR3 region is CASSISGSGNTIYF. Written as DNA, the CDR3 is TGTGCCAGTAGTATATCAGGTTCTGGAAACACCATATATTTT.

V usage is TRBV29-1 and J usage is TRBJ2-1, with D possibly matching TRBD2 (5 bases). Germline assignment: CDR1 SQVTM and CDR2 ANQGSEA. This CDR3 comprises 12 residues. Trimming cost V 6 bases and J 9 bases, with 15 bases left between them. The CDR3 region has the DNA TGCAGCGTGGACGGGGAAAAAGGTGAGCAGTTCTTC. Translation gives CSVDGEKGEQFF.

V and J are TRBV5-4 and TRBJ1-2; 9 bases are shared with TRBD1. The CDR3 consists of 15 residues. V lost 4 bases, J lost 3 bases, and 7 bases stayed unmatched. Germline-derived CDR1 and CDR2 are SGHNT and YYREEE (reference sequence). CDR3 sequence reads: CASSLRTGEDYGYTF. The CDR3 coding sequence is TGTGCCAGCAGCCTACGGACAGGGGAGGACTATGGCTACACCTTC.

The chain combines TRBV27 with TRBJ2-2; no clear D. The V gene's germline CDR1 is MNHEY and CDR2 SMNVEV (reference sequence). CDR3 length: 13 residues. The V gene lost 7 bases and the J gene lost 3 bases, with 9 bases spanning the gap. In DNA, the CDR3 is TGTGCCAGCATCGCCGACTACACCGGGGAGCTGTTTTTT. It translates to CASIADYTGELFF.

J is TRBJ1-6 and V is TRBV6-5; D might be TRBD1 (6 bases). Germline-derived CDR1 and CDR2 are MNHEY and SVGAGI. CDR3 length: 16 residues. Trimming removed 0 bases from V and 7 bases from J, with 13 bases in between. The CDR3 bases are TGTGCCAGCAGTTACTCGGGGGGCGCTTTGAATTCACCCCTCCACTTT. Amino acid sequence: CASSYSGGALNSPLHF.

This clone has more than one count but fewer than ten. The chain uses TRBV6-6 and TRBJ2-2; 7 nucleotides match TRBD2. Germline trimming cut 10 bases from V and 3 bases from J; bases unmatched to any gene: 8. The CDR3 covers 14 residues. Germline V lookup: CDR1 MNHNY, CDR2 SVGAGI (reference sequence). The CDR3 loop reads CATRAGPYTGELFF. CDR3 in DNA: TGTGCCACCCGAGCGGGACCCTACACCGGGGAGCTGTTTTTT.

The chain joins TRBV27 to TRBJ2-7; D is perhaps TRBD1 or TRBD2 (5 bases each). The CDR3 runs 15 residues. Germline CDR1 reads MNHEY; CDR2 reads SMNVEV (reference sequence). Trimming left V 2 bases short and J 2 bases short, with 13 bases between. In DNA form, the CDR3 reads TGTGCCAGCAGTTTAGGATCGGGGACCGCCTACGAGCAGTACTTC. This sequence encodes CASSLGSGTAYEQYF.

The rearrangement uses TRBV7-3 and TRBJ1-2, with TRBD1 matching 7 bases. CDR1 and CDR2 (germline): SGHTA, FQGTGA. The CDR3 extends over 15 amino acids. V was pared by 0 bases and J by 6 bases, with 7 bases of the junction left unmatched. For the CDR3, the DNA is TGTGCCAGCAGCTTAACGCGGGACAGCCCTGATGGCTACACCTTC. It specifies CASSLTRDSPDGYTF.

J is TRBJ2-3 and V is TRBV7-3; D may correspond to TRBD1 or TRBD2 (5 bases each). Germline assignment: CDR1 SGHTA and CDR2 FQGTGA. This CDR3 region has 14 residues. V shed 5 bases and J shed 9 bases, with 18 bases lying between them. CDR3 nucleotide sequence: TGTGCCAGCAGCCCCCGGGGCCCGGTTGGGACGCAGTATTTT. Translation gives CASSPRGPVGTQYF.

This chain joins TRBV29-1 and TRBJ1-2; D may be TRBD1 (5 bases). From germline, CDR1 is SQVTM and CDR2 ANQGSEA. The length of the CDR3 is 11 residues. Trimming took 7 bases from V and 11 from J, leaving 17 bases between them. CDR3 loop: CSATGGSIYTF. As DNA, the CDR3 is TGCAGCGCAACCGGGGGGAGTATTTACACCTTC.

A remark on this clone: This CDR3 fails to terminate in the conserved phenylalanine or tryptophan, so it likely reflects a read error. The DNA is omitted, as the CDR3 cannot be located on it reliably, and the CDR3 follows TCRdb's listing. The rearrangement uses TRBV30 and TRBJ2-3; the table's TRBD2 call for D was not verified on the DNA. Germline values: CDR1 GTSNPN, CDR2 SVGIG (reference sequence). From its first to its last residue, the CDR3 has 8 amino acids. CDR3 sequence: CAWVGGGR.

The CDR3 sequence: CASSRDRLNTEAFF. CDR3 nucleotides: TGTGCCAGCAGCCGTGATAGGCTGAACACTGAAGCTTTCTTT. The gene calls are TRBV7-8 and TRBJ1-1; D gene ambiguous. CDR1 and CDR2 from the germline V gene are SGHVS and FQNEAQ. Trimming removed 5 bases from V and 0 bases from J, with 10 bases in between. This CDR3 is built from 14 residues.

This clone was recorded a few times. This chain uses TRBV27 with TRBJ2-1, with D unresolved. Looked up from germline, CDR1 is MNHEY and CDR2 is SMNVEV (reference sequence). V was clipped by 10 bases and J by 6 bases, with 10 bases between them. The CDR3 sequence is 11 residues long. In DNA form, the CDR3 reads TGTGCCACCGTACGATTCAATGAGCAGTTCTTC. Its protein is CATVRFNEQFF.

The V call is TRBV13, the J call TRBJ1-1; 9 bases agree with TRBD1. Germline assignment: CDR1 PRHDT and CDR2 FYEKMQ (reference sequence). V dropped 4 bases and J dropped 1; count of bases not matched to a gene: 7. The CDR3 loop spans 16 amino acids. CDR3 in DNA: TGTGCCAGCAGCTATTTGGACAGGGGTGGGAACACTGAAGCTTTCTTT. It yields the protein CASSYLDRGGNTEAFF. The full variable domain, completed using reference TRBV13 and TRBJ1-1, is AAGVIQSPRHLIKEKRETATLKCYPIPRHDTVYWYQQGPGQDPQFLISFYEKMQSDKGSIPDRFSAQQFSDYHSELNMSSLELGDSALYFCASSYLDRGGNTEAFFGQGTRLTVV.

This clone was seen only a few times. The chain carries TRBV5-5 and TRBJ2-1; D remains ambiguous. Trimming left V 0 bases short and J 5 bases short, with 3 bases between. There are 12 residues in the CDR3. Germline CDR1 reads SGHKS; CDR2 reads YYEKEE (reference sequence). The chain's CDR3 is CASSLEDNEQFF. Written as DNA, the CDR3 is TGTGCCAGCAGCTTGGAAGACAATGAGCAGTTCTTC.

This clone was observed a few times. In DNA, the CDR3 is TGTGCCAGTAGTATAGAGCACAGGGGGCAGGGCTACACCTTC. Its translation is CASSIEHRGQGYTF. The rearrangement links TRBV19 to TRBJ1-2; 9 bases match TRBD1. Germline lookup yields CDR1 LNHDA and CDR2 SQIVND (reference sequence). Trimming cost V 0 bases and J 8 bases; bases outside gene matches: 4. The CDR3 length is 14 residues.

This clone was recorded once. V and J are TRBV7-2 and TRBJ1-4; D call uncertain. The germline V gene encodes CDR1 SGHTA and CDR2 FQGNSA. The CDR3 sequence is 16 residues long. Trimming shortened V by 0 bases and J by 7 bases, and 15 bases separated the two germline ends. CDR3 bases: TGTGCCAGCAGCTTAGCTTTCCAGGTTTTAGGTGAAAAACTGTTTTTT. It codes for CASSLAFQVLGEKLFF.

The CDR3 sequence: CASSAGLGEPDTQYF. The CDR3 DNA follows: TGTGCCAGCAGCGCGGGACTAGGTGAGCCAGATACGCAGTATTTT. The chain is built from TRBV9 and TRBJ2-3, with 8 bases lining up with TRBD2. After removal of 3 bases from V and 4 bases from J, the junction contained 7 bases not matched to a gene. The CDR3 is made up of 15 amino acids. Per the germline V gene, CDR1 is SGDLS and CDR2 is YYNGEE.

This clone qualifies as medium-sized (0.01 to 0.1%). The rearrangement links TRBV18 to TRBJ2-4; D is ambiguous. Germline V gene data show CDR1 as KGHSH and CDR2 as LQKENI. CDR3 length: 14 residues. Trimming shortened V by 6 bases and J by 0 bases, and 9 bases separated the two germline ends. This CDR3 reads CASSSTVAKNIQYF. CDR3 in DNA: TGTGCCAGCTCCTCAACCGTAGCCAAAAACATTCAGTACTTC.